A single sample gave rise to the 27 T cell receptor beta chains below, sequenced in a study of T cells in Graves' hyperthyroidism and ophthalmopathy. Template material for amplifying TCR beta CDR3 regions consisted of RNA transcripts. The study used the HTBI primer set for a first-round RT-PCR of the TCR CDR3. TCRdb fed the multiplex PCR reads into MiXCR, producing one record per CDR3 protein. The data contain some 460,000 distinct CDR3 sequences, 15% to 17% of them singletons. Specimen: blood. The origin of the receptors is a woman aged 18-30 years with Graves' hyperthyroidism.

Worth noting for this clonotype: A read error is possible here, since a much larger clone lies one base away. In this CDR3 the conserved last residue, phenylalanine or tryptophan, is missing, so a read error is likely. The chain couples TRBV12-3 or TRBV12-4 to TRBJ2-7; 9 bases map to TRBD2. The CDR3 spans 17 residues. Trimming took 1 base from V and 4 from J; bases not matched to a gene: 11. CDR3 region: CASSLVEKREESYEQYS. CDR3 in DNA: TGTGCCAGCAGTTTAGTGGAGAAGCGGGAGGAATCGTACGAGCAGTACTCC.

In the case of this clonotype: A single base separates this from a much larger clone, so it may be a read error. The chain uses TRBV7-6 and TRBJ2-7, with TRBD2 identical over 7 bases. CDR1 SGHVS and CDR2 FNYEAQ come from the germline V gene. The V segment lost 1 base and the J segment 6 bases; nucleotides outside the gene matches: 9. CDR3 length: 15 amino acids. CDR3 bases: TGTGCCAGCAGCTTAGGGGGGGGGAATTGGGGCGAGCAGTACTTC. It translates to CASSLGGGNWGEQYF.

This clonotype has a count of ten or more. This chain connects TRBV20-1 to TRBJ2-4; 8 nucleotides align to TRBD1. V was pared by 6 bases and J by 8 bases, with 15 bases of the junction left unmatched. This CDR3 is 15 amino acids long. Germline lookup yields CDR1 DFQATT and CDR2 SNEGSKA (reference sequence). The CDR3 reads CSAMLVLQGGYIQYF. The DNA of the CDR3 is TGCAGTGCAATGCTAGTTTTACAGGGGGGATACATTCAGTACTTC.

This clonotype was picked up many times. The J gene is TRBJ1-2, the V gene TRBV24-1; perhaps TRBD1 as D (6 bases). This CDR3 region has 14 residues. The ends were cut back, 2 bases at V and 3 bases at J, with 9 bases in the middle. Germline-derived CDR1 and CDR2 are KGHDR and SFDVKD. The CDR3 loop is CATSDSGGDYGYTF. CDR3 DNA sequence: TGTGCCACCAGTGATTCGGGGGGCGACTATGGCTACACCTTC.

The V and J genes are TRBV7-2 and TRBJ2-7; D perhaps matches TRBD1 (6 bases). Germline V gene data show CDR1 as SGHTA and CDR2 as FQGNSA. V was shortened by 3 bases and J by 5 bases, with 17 bases between the two germline ends. The CDR3 spans 15 residues. CDR3 in DNA: TGTGCCAGCAGCTTTGGGGGCAAGGGGTTGGACGAGCAGTACTTC. Its protein is CASSFGGKGLDEQYF.

The rearrangement joins TRBV24-1 to TRBJ2-3, with 8 bases identical to TRBD1. V shed 6 bases, J shed 4 bases, and the junction held 8 bases outside the gene matches. This CDR3 comprises 15 residues. Germline-derived CDR1 and CDR2 are KGHDR and SFDVKD. The CDR3 region is CATSTPGGRADTQYF. Here the CDR3 DNA reads TGTGCCACCAGTACACCAGGGGGCCGGGCAGATACGCAGTATTTT.

This clonotype was counted many times. The rearrangement links TRBV2 to TRBJ1-1; possibly TRBD1 for D (6 bases). Trimming stripped 6 bases from V and 1 base from J, with 12 bases between. The CDR3 consists of 14 residues. Germline values: CDR1 SNHLY, CDR2 FYNNEI. CDR3 sequence (DNA): TGTGCCAGCAGGAGCGGACAGCAGAACACTGAAGCTTTCTTT. This encodes CASRSGQQNTEAFF.

This clonotype was observed many times. This CDR3 reads CATSLEQGVNTEAFF. For the CDR3, the DNA is TGTGCCACCAGCCTTGAACAGGGGGTGAACACTGAAGCTTTCTTT. The rearrangement uses TRBV15 and TRBJ1-1; 8 nucleotides align to TRBD1. Germline V gene sequence: CDR1 LNHNV, CDR2 YYDKDF (reference sequence). V lost 5 bases and J lost 0; bases outside the gene matches: 5. This CDR3 spans 15 amino acids.

This clonotype was recorded many times. The rearrangement links TRBV6-1 to TRBJ2-3, with 11 bases lining up with TRBD2. The trim removed 4 bases at V and 5 bases at J, leaving 11 bases unmatched. The CDR3 sequence is 17 residues long. Germline V gene data show CDR1 as MNHNS and CDR2 as SASEGT. The CDR3 protein is CASSGLAGHLRRDTQYF. CDR3 sequence (DNA): TGTGCCAGCAGTGGACTAGCGGGACACCTCAGAAGAGATACGCAGTATTTT.

This clonotype has just a few counts. The rearrangement links TRBV11-2 to TRBJ2-4; 12 bases map to TRBD1. There are 18 residues in the CDR3. V was clipped by 5 bases and J by 0 bases; unmatched bases: 8. CDR1 is SGHAT, CDR2 FQNNGV, per germline. This CDR3 is CASSPGQGALIAKNIQYF. CDR3 nucleotides: TGTGCCAGCAGCCCGGGACAGGGGGCCTTGATAGCCAAAAACATTCAGTACTTC.

The sample holds a few counts of this clonotype. A much larger clone lies a single base off, so this may be a read error. V and J are TRBV7-2 and TRBJ2-2, with D unclear. The CDR3 consists of 12 residues. Germline lookup yields CDR1 SGHTA and CDR2 FQGNSA. V lost 1 base, J lost 9 bases, and 6 bases lay in between. The chain's CDR3 is CASSLGVRELFF. CDR3 coding DNA: TGTGCCAGCAGCTTAGGGGTCAGGGAGCTGTTTTTT.

V and J are TRBV6-2 or TRBV6-3 and TRBJ2-7, with unresolved D. The germline V gene encodes CDR1 MNHEY and CDR2 SVGEGT. The CDR3 runs to 13 residues. Trimming removed 3 bases from V and 4 bases from J, with 10 bases in between. The CDR3 is CASSYQSVYEQYF. The CDR3 coding sequence is TGTGCCAGCAGTTATCAATCCGTATACGAGCAGTACTTC.

This clonotype was picked up many times. V gene TRBV11-2 combines with J gene TRBJ2-7; 9 positions agree with TRBD1. This CDR3 spans 15 amino acids. Germline V CDR1 and CDR2: SGHAT, FQNNGV. V dropped 5 bases and J dropped 5; count of bases not matched to a gene: 10. The CDR3 region is CASSGTGTGSHEQYF. The CDR3, as DNA: TGTGCCAGCAGCGGGACCGGGACAGGGTCCCACGAGCAGTACTTC.

Only one count was recorded for this clonotype. The chain carries TRBV7-2 and TRBJ1-3; 9 positions agree with TRBD1. Looked up from germline, CDR1 is SGHTA and CDR2 is FQGNSA. The trim removed 5 bases at V and 6 bases at J, leaving 8 bases unmatched. The CDR3 loop spans 15 amino acids. CDR3 amino acids: CASSANRGHVNTIYF. In DNA form, the CDR3 reads TGTGCCAGCAGCGCGAACAGGGGGCATGTAAACACCATATATTTT.

This clonotype was observed at least ten times. The V gene is TRBV20-1, the J gene TRBJ2-1, with D unclear. Trimming pared 0 bases from V and 5 bases from J, leaving 11 bases between. Germline V gene lookup returns CDR1 DFQATT and CDR2 SNEGSKA (reference sequence). The CDR3 covers 14 residues. The CDR3 sequence: CSARDISSDNEQFF. As DNA, the CDR3 is TGCAGTGCTAGAGATATCTCCAGCGACAATGAGCAGTTCTTC.

This clonotype was recorded at least ten times. The gene calls are TRBV27 and TRBJ2-5; 12 bases align to TRBD1. This CDR3 is 18 amino acids long. The V segment lost 4 bases and the J segment 4 bases; nucleotides outside the gene matches: 13. Germline CDR1 is MNHEY and CDR2 is SMNVEV (reference sequence). CDR3 sequence: CASSSYRVGTGGVETQYF. The CDR3 DNA follows: TGTGCCAGCAGTTCCTACAGGGTAGGGACAGGGGGCGTAGAGACCCAGTACTTC.

This clonotype showed up many times. The rearrangement uses TRBV6-1 and TRBJ1-2; 7 nucleotides line up with TRBD1. CDR1 and CDR2 (germline): MNHNS, SASEGT. CDR3 length: 15 residues. With 5 bases clipped from V and 7 bases from J, the junction kept 13 bases outside the gene matches. The CDR3 nucleotides are TGTGCCAGCAGTCAGTTCCGACAGGGTTTCGGTGGCTACACCTTC. Translating gives CASSQFRQGFGGYTF.

This clonotype was recorded at least ten times. The J gene is TRBJ1-1, the V gene TRBV29-1; D is uncertain. Trimming removed 4 bases at V and 7 bases at J, with 7 bases between. The CDR3 covers 10 residues. Per germline, CDR1 SQVTM and CDR2 ANQGSEA. In nucleotides, the CDR3 is TGCAGCGTTGTGGAGATTGAAGCTTTCTTT. Its protein product is CSVVEIEAFF. The full variable domain, completed using reference TRBV29-1 and TRBJ1-1, is SAVISQKPSRDICQRGTSLTIQCQVDSQVTMMFWYRQQPGQSLTLIATANQGSEATYESGFVIDKFPISRPNLTFSTLTVSNMSPEDSSIYLCSVVEIEAFFGQGTRLTVV.

At least ten counts were recorded for this clonotype. This chain connects TRBV2 to TRBJ2-7, with D hard to call. Trimming took 1 base from V and 0 from J, leaving 10 bases between them. Per germline, CDR1 SNHLY and CDR2 FYNNEI. The CDR3 totals 15 residues. CDR3 bases: TGTGCCAGCAGTGAAGGGACGTTAAGCTCCTACGAGCAGTACTTC. Amino acid sequence: CASSEGTLSSYEQYF.

This clonotype was seen more than once but under ten times. The rearrangement joins TRBV15 to TRBJ2-3; D is possibly TRBD1 (6 bases). This CDR3 is built from 16 residues. The germline V gene encodes CDR1 LNHNV and CDR2 YYDKDF (reference sequence). V was shortened by 0 bases and J by 2 bases, with 12 bases between the two germline ends. This CDR3 is CATSRDLDSITDTQYF. The DNA of the CDR3 is TGTGCCACCAGCAGAGACCTGGACAGTATCACAGATACGCAGTATTTT.

This clonotype was detected ten times or more. The rearrangement joins TRBV7-2 to TRBJ2-1; D gene ambiguous. CDR1 is SGHTA and CDR2 is FQGNSA in the germline V gene. CDR3 length: 16 residues. With 5 bases removed from V and 7 bases from J, the gap between germline ends came to 21 bases. In DNA form, the CDR3 reads TGTGCCAGCAGCCCCTATGGCAGTCCGAGTAGAAATGAGCAGTTCTTC. Translated: CASSPYGSPSRNEQFF.

The chain carries TRBV10-3 and TRBJ2-1; 7 bases map to TRBD1. This CDR3 spans 17 amino acids. V was pared by 7 bases and J by 4 bases, with 16 bases of the junction left unmatched. CDR1 and CDR2 from the germline V gene are ENHRY and SYGVKD. Here the CDR3 DNA reads TGTGCCATCATGCAGTTTCGAGGGGGCAGTCCATACAATGAGCAGTTCTTC. Protein sequence: CAIMQFRGGSPYNEQFF.

This clonotype was detected many times. The chain combines TRBV12-3 or TRBV12-4 with TRBJ2-7, with 7 nucleotides matching TRBD1. V was pared by 6 bases and J by 2 bases, with 4 bases of the junction left unmatched. The CDR3 sequence is 13 residues long. The CDR3 region has the DNA TGTGCCAGCAGCCTCGACAGGGCCTACGAGCAGTACTTC. Its translation is CASSLDRAYEQYF.

CDR3 bases: TGCGCCAGCAGCCAAGAGAGACTAGCCTCAGATACGCAGTATTTT. Its translation is CASSQERLASDTQYF. The chain links TRBV4-1 to TRBJ2-3, with 7 bases identical to TRBD2. CDR3 length: 15 residues. From germline, CDR1 is MGHRA and CDR2 YSYEKL. V shed 0 bases, J shed 4 bases, and the junction held 4 bases outside the gene matches.

This clonotype was recorded at least ten times. The rearrangement uses TRBV20-1 and TRBJ1-1; D is undetermined. Germline loops: CDR1 DFQATT, CDR2 SNEGSKA (reference sequence). The CDR3 is 13 amino acids. V was trimmed by 3 bases and J by 5 bases, leaving 13 bases between them. CDR3 nucleotides: TGCAGTGCTAGTAGGGAGGTGTGGACTGAAGCTTTCTTT. Translating gives CSASREVWTEAFF.

The rearrangement links TRBV14 to TRBJ2-1; TRBD1 matches at 8 bases. Trimming removed 0 bases from V and 12 bases from J; junction bases left unmatched: 7. The CDR3 covers 14 residues. Looked up from germline, CDR1 is SGHDN and CDR2 is FVKESK. The CDR3 sequence is CASSQDPGGTGQFF. For the CDR3, the DNA is TGTGCCAGCAGCCAAGATCCAGGGGGGACAGGGCAGTTCTTC.

This clonotype was detected a few times. V gene TRBV9 combines with J gene TRBJ2-7; unclear D gene. This CDR3 region has 15 residues. Trimming took off 0 bases at V and 2 bases at J, with 12 bases between the two ends. The germline gives CDR1 SGDLS, CDR2 YYNGEE. CDR3 DNA sequence: TGTGCCAGCAGCGTAGATCCAGGAGCTACCTACGAGCAGTACTTC. This codes for CASSVDPGATYEQYF.